The clone carrying this T cell receptor (beta chain) has a handful of counts. As yet, its antigen is unknown. The sample comes from a study of T cells after yellow fever vaccination. Germline CDR1 is SGHTA and CDR2 is FQGNSA. The CDR3 is 15 amino acids. V lost 6 bases and J lost 4; bases outside the gene matches: 10. The study's findings and limits: Booster sampling recovered most clones from primary vaccination (under 97% CD4, around 88% CD8).

MiXCR, run by TCRdb on the 5' RACE reads, gives a single entry per CDR3 protein. The sample includes 250,000 or so distinct CDR3 sequences, about 7% of them seen just once. The clonotype was recovered from a man younger than 40 who received the YFV17D yellow fever vaccine. This specimen was CD4+ T cells sorted from PBMCs, taken on the day of the yellow fever booster vaccination. V usage is TRBV7-2 and J usage is TRBJ2-5; 8 bases map to TRBD2. The CDR3 DNA follows: TGTGCCAGCAGTCCTACTAGCGGTCATACAGAGACCCAGTACTTC. Translation: CASSPTSGHTETQYF.